This T cell receptor beta chain comes out of a study of blood T cells in healthy people across ages. A sample-barcoded 5' primer and a J-beta primer mix were used in a second PCR of about 7 to 12 cycles. TCRdb reprocessed the 5' RACE reads with MiXCR, giving one entry per CDR3 protein. Of roughly 800,000 distinct CDR3 sequences in the sample, 55% to 70% were seen once. The trim removed 0 bases at V and 8 bases at J, leaving 6 bases unmatched. This CDR3 contains 15 residues. Germline CDR1 SGHRS, CDR2 YFSETQ. The chain joins TRBV5-1 to TRBJ2-1; TRBD2 agrees at 9 bases. The sequenced sample consisted of blood. This clonotype originated in a man between 25 and 39 years old in good health. CDR3: CASSLAAAGGYEQFF. CDR3 in DNA: TGCGCCAGCAGCTTGGCGGCAGCGGGGGGCTATGAGCAGTTCTTC.